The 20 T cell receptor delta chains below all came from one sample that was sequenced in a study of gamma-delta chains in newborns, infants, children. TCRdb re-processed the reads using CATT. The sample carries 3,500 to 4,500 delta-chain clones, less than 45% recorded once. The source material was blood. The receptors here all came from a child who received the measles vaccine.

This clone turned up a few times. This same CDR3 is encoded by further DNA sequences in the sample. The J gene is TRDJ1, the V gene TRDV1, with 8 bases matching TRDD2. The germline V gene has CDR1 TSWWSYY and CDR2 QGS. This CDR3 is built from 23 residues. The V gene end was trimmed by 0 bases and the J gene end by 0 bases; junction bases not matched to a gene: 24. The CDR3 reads CALGELDFLRYPLGSKYTDKLIF. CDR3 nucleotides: TGTGCTCTTGGGGAACTAGACTTCCTACGCTACCCTCTGGGTTCTAAGTACACCGATAAACTCATCTTT.

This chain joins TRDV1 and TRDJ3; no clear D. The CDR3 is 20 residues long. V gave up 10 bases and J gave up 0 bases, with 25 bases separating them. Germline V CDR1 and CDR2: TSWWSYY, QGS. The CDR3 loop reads CARGQRGAKSGSWDTRQMFF. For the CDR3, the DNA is TGTGCTCGTGGACAACGGGGTGCCAAATCGGGCTCCTGGGACACCCGACAGATGTTTTTC.

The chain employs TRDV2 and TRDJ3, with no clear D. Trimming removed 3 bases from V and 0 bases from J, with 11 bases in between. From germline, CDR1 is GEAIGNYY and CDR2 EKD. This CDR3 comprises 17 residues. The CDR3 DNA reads TGTGCCTGTGACGCCGTACGAAGCTCCTGGGACACCCGACAGATGTTTTTC. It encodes CACDAVRSSWDTRQMFF.

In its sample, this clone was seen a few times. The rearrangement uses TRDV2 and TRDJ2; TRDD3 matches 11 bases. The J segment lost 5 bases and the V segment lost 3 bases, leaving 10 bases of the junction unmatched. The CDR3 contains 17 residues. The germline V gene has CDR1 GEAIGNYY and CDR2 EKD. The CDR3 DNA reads TGTGCCTGTGACCCCCTAGTACTGGGGGATAACACAGCACAACTCTTCTTT. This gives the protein CACDPLVLGDNTAQLFF.

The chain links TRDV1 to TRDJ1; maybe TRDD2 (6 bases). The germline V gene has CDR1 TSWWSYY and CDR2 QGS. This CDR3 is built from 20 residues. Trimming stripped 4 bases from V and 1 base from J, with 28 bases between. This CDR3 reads CALGARGWFLGWDSTDKLIF. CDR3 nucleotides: TGTGCTCTTGGGGCCCGGGGGTGGTTCCTAGGGTGGGACAGCACCGATAAACTCATCTTT.

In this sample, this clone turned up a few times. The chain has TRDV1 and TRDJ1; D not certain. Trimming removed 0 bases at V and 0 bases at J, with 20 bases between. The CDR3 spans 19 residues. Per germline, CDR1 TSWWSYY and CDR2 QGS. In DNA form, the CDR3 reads TGTGCTCTTGGGGAACTAGGGCGATTGGATTGGGCATACACCGATAAACTCATCTTT. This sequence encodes CALGELGRLDWAYTDKLIF.

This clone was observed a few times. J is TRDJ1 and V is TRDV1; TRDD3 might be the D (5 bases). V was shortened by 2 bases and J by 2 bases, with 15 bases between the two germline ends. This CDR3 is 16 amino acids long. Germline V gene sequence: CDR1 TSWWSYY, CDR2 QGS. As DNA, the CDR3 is TGTGCTCTTGGGGAAACGCTACGCTGGGAGACCGATAAACTCATCTTT. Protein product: CALGETLRWETDKLIF.

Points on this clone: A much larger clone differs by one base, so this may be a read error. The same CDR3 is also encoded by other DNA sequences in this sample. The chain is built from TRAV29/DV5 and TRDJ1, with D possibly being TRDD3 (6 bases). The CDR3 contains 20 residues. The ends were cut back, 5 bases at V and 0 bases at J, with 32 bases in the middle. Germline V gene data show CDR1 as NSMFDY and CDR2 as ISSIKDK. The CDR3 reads CAATTLWGYDAPSYTDKLIF. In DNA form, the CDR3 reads TGTGCAGCGACCACCTTGTGGGGGTACGACGCGCCTTCGTACACCGATAAACTCATCTTT.

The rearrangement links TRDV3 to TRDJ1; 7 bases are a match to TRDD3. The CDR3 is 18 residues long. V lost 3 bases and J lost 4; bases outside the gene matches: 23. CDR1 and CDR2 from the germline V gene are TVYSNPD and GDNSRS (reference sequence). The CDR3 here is CALSPFPDMGDLLDKLIF. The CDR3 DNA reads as TGTGCCTTGAGTCCATTCCCCGACATGGGGGACCTCCTCGATAAACTCATCTTT. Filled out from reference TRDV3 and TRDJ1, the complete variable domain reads CDKVTQSSPDQTVASGSEVVLLCTYDTVYSNPDLFWYRIRPDYSFQFVFYGDNSRSEGADFTQGRFSVKHILTQKAFHLVISPVRTEDSATYYCALSPFPDMGDLLDKLIFGKGTRVTVEP.

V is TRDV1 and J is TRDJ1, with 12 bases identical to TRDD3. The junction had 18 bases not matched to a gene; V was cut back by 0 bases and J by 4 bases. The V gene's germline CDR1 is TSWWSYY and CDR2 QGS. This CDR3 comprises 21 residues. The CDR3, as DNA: TGTGCTCTTGGGGAACTAGCATATTATAACTGGGGGATACTGCATCACGATAAACTCATCTTT. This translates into CALGELAYYNWGILHHDKLIF.

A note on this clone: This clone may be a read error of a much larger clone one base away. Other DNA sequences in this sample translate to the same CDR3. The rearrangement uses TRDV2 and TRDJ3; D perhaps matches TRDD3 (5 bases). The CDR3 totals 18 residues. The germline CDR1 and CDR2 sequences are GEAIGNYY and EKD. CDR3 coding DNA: TGTGCTTGTGACACCATGGGGACTAGCTCCTGGGACACCCGACAGATGTTTTTC. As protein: CACDTMGTSSWDTRQMFF.

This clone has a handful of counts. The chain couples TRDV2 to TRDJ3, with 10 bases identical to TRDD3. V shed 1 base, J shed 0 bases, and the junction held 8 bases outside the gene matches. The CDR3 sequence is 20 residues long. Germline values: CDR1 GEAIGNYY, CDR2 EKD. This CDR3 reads CACDTLGDKQSSWDTRQMFF. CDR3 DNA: TGTGCCTGTGACACGCTGGGGGATAAACAAAGCTCCTGGGACACCCGACAGATGTTTTTC.

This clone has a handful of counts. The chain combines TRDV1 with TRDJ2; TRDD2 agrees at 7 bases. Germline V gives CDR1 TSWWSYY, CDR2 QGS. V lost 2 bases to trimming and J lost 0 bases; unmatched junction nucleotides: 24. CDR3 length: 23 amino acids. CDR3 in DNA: TGTGCTCTTGGGGAATTTGGAGGCGGCTTGAACCCTTCCTCCTCCCCTTTGACAGCACAACTCTTCTTT. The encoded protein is CALGEFGGGLNPSSSPLTAQLFF.

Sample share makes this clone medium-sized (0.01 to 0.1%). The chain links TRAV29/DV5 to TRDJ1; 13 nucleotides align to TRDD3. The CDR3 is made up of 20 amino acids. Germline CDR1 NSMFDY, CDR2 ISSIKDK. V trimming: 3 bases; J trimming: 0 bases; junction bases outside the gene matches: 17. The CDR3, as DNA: TGTGCAGCAACGCAATCCTCGTACTGGGGGATACGCGAGTACACCGATAAACTCATCTTT. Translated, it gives CAATQSSYWGIREYTDKLIF. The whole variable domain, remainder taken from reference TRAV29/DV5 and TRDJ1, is DQQVKQNSPSLSVQEGRISILNCDYTNSMFDYFLWYKKYPAEGPTFLISISSIKDKNEDGRFTVFLNKSAKHLSLHIVPSQPGDSAVYFCAATQSSYWGIREYTDKLIFGKGTRVTVEP.

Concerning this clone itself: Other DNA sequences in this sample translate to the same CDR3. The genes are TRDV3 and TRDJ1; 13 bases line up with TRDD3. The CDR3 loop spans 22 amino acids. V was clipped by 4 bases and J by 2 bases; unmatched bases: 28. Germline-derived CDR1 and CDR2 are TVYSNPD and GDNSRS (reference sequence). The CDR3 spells CASDPRGDCTGGYALRTDKLIF. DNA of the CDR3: TGTGCCTCCGACCCTCGGGGTGATTGTACTGGGGGATACGCCCTTAGGACCGATAAACTCATCTTT.

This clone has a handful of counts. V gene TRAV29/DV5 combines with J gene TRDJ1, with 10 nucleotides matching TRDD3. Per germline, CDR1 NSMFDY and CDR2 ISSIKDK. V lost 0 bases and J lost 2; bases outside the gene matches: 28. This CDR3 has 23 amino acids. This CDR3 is CAASVLSLPSSYLYWGITDKLIF. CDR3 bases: TGTGCAGCAAGCGTACTATCTCTTCCTTCCTCATACCTTTACTGGGGGATTACCGATAAACTCATCTTT.

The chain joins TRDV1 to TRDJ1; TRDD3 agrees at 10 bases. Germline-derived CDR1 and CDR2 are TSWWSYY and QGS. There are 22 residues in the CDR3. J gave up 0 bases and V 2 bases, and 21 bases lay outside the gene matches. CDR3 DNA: TGTGCTCTTGGGGAAATGAGGTCCGTCCAAGTACTGGGGGATCCGTACACCGATAAACTCATCTTT. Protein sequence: CALGEMRSVQVLGDPYTDKLIF.

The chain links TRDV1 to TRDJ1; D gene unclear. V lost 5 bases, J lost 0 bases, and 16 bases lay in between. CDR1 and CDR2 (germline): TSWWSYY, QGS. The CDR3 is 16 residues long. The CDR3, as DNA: TGTGCTCTTGGGACCAGGTTGGAGGAGTACACCGATAAACTCATCTTT. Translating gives CALGTRLEEYTDKLIF.

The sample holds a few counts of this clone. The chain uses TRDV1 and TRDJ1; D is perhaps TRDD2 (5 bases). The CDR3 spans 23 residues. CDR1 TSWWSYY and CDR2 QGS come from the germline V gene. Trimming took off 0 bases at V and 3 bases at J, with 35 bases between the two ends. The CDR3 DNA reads TGTGCTCTTGGGGAACTAGTACCTACCCCCCTATTACCCAGGACCGGTATACCCGATAAACTCATCTTT. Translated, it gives CALGELVPTPLLPRTGIPDKLIF.

The CDR3 spells CALGSLPRVLWGGTDKLIF. In DNA form, the CDR3 reads TGTGCTCTTGGATCCCTTCCAAGGGTACTCTGGGGAGGCACCGATAAACTCATCTTT. The V gene is TRDV1, the J gene TRDJ1; TRDD2 or TRDD3 may be the D gene (6 bases each). V lost 6 bases and J lost 1, with 27 bases in between. The CDR3 is made up of 19 amino acids. Looked up from germline, CDR1 is TSWWSYY and CDR2 is QGS.